This T cell receptor beta chain was sequenced for a study of T cell repertoires in cytomegalovirus infection. Study-level background: An indication of both CMV infection and matching HLA type came from public TCR beta signatures. Study-wide results and limits: CMV-specific TCR beta clonotypes restricted by HLA-C were the ones dominating the ex vivo response. Adding up the frequency of public TCR beta families identified people who carried CMV plus the relevant HLA.

This clonotype was recorded many times. The antigen remains undetermined. TCRdb re-called the reads through MiXCR, storing one row per CDR3 protein. Here the sample spans about 320,000 distinct CDR3 sequences, 9% to 9.5% being singletons. The CDR3 has 15 residues. Per the germline V gene, CDR1 is SGHTA and CDR2 is FQGNSA. The junction had 8 bases not matched to a gene; V was cut back by 4 bases and J by 6 bases. Sequenced input: PBMCs. The V gene is TRBV7-2, the J gene TRBJ1-1; TRBD1 agrees at 10 bases. The TCR originated in a human donor in good health (CMV status not recorded). Some clones in this sample may be carry-over from other donors' samples. The CDR3: CASSWGDRGAAEAFF. CDR3 nucleotide sequence: TGTGCCAGCAGCTGGGGGGACAGGGGCGCAGCTGAAGCTTTCTTT.